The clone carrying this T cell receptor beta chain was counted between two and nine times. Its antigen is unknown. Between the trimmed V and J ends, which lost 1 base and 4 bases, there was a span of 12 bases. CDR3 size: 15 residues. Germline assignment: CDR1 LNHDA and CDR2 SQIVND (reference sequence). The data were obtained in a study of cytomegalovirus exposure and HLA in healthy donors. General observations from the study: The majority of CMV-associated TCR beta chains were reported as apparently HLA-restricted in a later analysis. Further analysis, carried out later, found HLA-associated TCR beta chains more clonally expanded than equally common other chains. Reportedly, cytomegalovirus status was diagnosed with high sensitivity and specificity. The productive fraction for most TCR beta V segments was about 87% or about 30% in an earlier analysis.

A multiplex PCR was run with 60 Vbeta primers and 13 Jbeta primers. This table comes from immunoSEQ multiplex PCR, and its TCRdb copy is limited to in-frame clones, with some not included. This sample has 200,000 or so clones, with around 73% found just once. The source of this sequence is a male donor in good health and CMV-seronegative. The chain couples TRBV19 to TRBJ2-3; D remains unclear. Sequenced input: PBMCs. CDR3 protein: CASSIVGRNPDTQYF. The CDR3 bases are TGTGCCAGTAGTATAGTCGGCAGGAATCCAGATACGCAGTATTTT.